The text below deals with one T cell receptor beta chain. Its antigen is not known. This sample is part of a study of T cell responses to AZD1222 COVID-19 vaccine. This CDR3 spans 15 amino acids. CDR1 is MGHRA and CDR2 is YSYEKL in the germline V gene. The V end lost 3 bases, the J end lost 8 bases, and 14 bases lay between the germline ends. Overall study findings and caveats: Females made up more of the donors, who were largely white British, and clonal diversity may have come out too low. Baseline testing showed seropositivity in only five or six AZD1222 recipients. Reportedly, close to half of spike-specific TCRs are directed against unmutated variant regions. Dominant CD4 TCR responses targeted spike regions 160-218 and 743-854.

Sequencing was performed with immunoSEQ multiplex PCR; in TCRdb, only in-frame clones are kept and a portion is missing. The repertoire consists of 150,000 to 200,000 clones, with more than 70% occurring once and the leading ten covering around 26%. J is TRBJ1-6 and V is TRBV4-1, with D tentatively TRBD1 (6 bases). Sequencing was performed on peripheral blood, taken 28 days after the second AZD1222 dose. This receptor was taken from an adult who received the AZD1222 COVID-19 vaccine. CDR3 DNA: TGCGCCAGCAGCCAGGGGACACCAGGGCATTCACCCCTCCACTTT. It yields the protein CASSQGTPGHSPLHF.